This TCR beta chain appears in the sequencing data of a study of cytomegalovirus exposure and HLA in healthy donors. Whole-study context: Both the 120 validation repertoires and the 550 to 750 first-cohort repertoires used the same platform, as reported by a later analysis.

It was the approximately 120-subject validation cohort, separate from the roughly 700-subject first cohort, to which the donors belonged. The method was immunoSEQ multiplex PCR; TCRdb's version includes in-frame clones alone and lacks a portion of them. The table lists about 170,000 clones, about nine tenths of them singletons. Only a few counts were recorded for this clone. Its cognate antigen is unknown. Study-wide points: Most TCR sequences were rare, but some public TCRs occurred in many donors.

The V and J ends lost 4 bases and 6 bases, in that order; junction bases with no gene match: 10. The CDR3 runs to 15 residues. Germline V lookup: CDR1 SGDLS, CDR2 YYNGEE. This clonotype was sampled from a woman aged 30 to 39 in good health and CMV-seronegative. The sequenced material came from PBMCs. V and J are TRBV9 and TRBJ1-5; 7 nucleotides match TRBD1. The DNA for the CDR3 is TGTGCCAGCAGCCGCACCGGGACAGACACTCAGCCCCAGCATTTT. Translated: CASSRTGTDTQPQHF.